The rows below give T cell receptor beta chains drawn from one sample of a study of blood T cell repertoires in COVID-19. The data were produced by immunoSEQ multiplex PCR, yet TCRdb's version contains in-frame clones alone and is incomplete. There are 41,000 or so clones in the sample; roughly 87% occur only once, and about 4% lies in the top ten. The sequenced sample was peripheral blood. Receptors were obtained from a man between 60 and 70 years old with acute or convalescent COVID-19. Both conserved end residues are trimmed from each CDR3. The D gene is left open where the match is weak. The size of a clone is reported for some rows only, either as once, few or many, or as a class for expanded clones.

TRBV5-1,TRBD1,once,TRBJ2-7,ASSSAGTGKYEQY
TRBV10-3,-,once,TRBJ2-1,AIRDLRSYNEQF
TRBV27,-,-,TRBJ1-5,ASKGGDNQPQH
TRBV30,-,-,TRBJ1-6,AWLWGVGDPPPRGSPLH
TRBV25-1,-,-,TRBJ1-2,ASSEAGIRSPIGYGYT
TRBV9,-,-,TRBJ2-2,ASSPHPGGTRGGGELF
TRBV27,-,-,TRBJ1-4,ASSLKGLSNEKLF
TRBV5-1,TRBD1,-,TRBJ1-2,ASSLATGGNYGYT
TRBV30,TRBD1,-,TRBJ1-1,AWSVTGGTEAF
TRBV18,TRBD1,-,TRBJ2-2,ASSPQGAGTGELF
TRBV9,-,-,TRBJ2-2,ASSVNIKTSPNTGELF
TRBV5-8,-,-,TRBJ1-1,ASSYGQLNTEAF
TRBV5-6,-,once,TRBJ1-4,ASSPKGDPREKLF
TRBV27,-,-,TRBJ2-2,ASRLLDTGELF
TRBV5-6,TRBD1,-,TRBJ2-7,ASSFEGGPPLFYEQY
TRBV9,-,-,TRBJ2-3,ASSVGRGTSTDTQY
TRBV11-2,-,-,TRBJ1-2,ASSLVYGGEIPSYT
TRBV18,TRBD1,-,TRBJ1-3,ASSLYRDRVIGNTIY
TRBV7-9,-,-,TRBJ1-3,ASRPTQGSGNTIY
TRBV11-2,TRBD1,-,TRBJ1-1,ASSLQGALGTEAF
TRBV10-1,TRBD2,-,TRBJ2-3,ASSETKRGADTQY
TRBV30,-,-,TRBJ1-2,AWTIGGDYT